This T cell receptor beta chain was found in a study of cytomegalovirus exposure and HLA in healthy donors. Study as a whole: Falling in the Caucasian-associated ancestry cluster were 80% to 90% of under 500 genotyped donors. Overall study findings and caveats: A previous analysis found most TCR beta V segments productive roughly 87% or roughly 30% of the time. In a later analysis, at a false discovery rate of 0.05, 15,000 to 20,000 TCR beta sequences matched HLA alleles.

Points on this clone: Its cognate antigen is unknown.

Germline CDR1 is SGHRS and CDR2 is YFSETQ. CDR3 length equals 18 residues. The ends lost 2 bases at V and 6 bases at J; junction bases unmatched: 12. 13 Jbeta primers and 60 Vbeta primers were used for the PCR. Libraries were prepared by immunoSEQ multiplex PCR; TCRdb keeps only in-frame clonotypes and omits some of them. The sample contains 150,000 to 200,000 clones, around 84% of which appear only once. This chain joins TRBV5-1 and TRBJ2-1; 12 bases agree with TRBD1. The origin of this receptor is a girl aged 2-10 years in good health and CMV-seropositive. The sequencing sample was made of PBMCs. In nucleotides, the CDR3 is TGCGCCAGCAGCTTTGGGACAGGGGGCCTAGCGGTCCCCAATGAGCAGTTCTTC. Its protein is CASSFGTGGLAVPNEQFF.